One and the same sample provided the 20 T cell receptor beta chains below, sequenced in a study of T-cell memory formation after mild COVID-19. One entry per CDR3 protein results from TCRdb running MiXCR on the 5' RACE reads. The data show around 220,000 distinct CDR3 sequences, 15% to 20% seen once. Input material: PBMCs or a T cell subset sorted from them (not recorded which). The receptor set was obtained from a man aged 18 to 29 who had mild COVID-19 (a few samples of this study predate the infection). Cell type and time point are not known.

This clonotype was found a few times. CDR3 nucleotides: TGTGCCAGCAGCTTGGGTCTTAAAGAAAAACTGTTTTTT. It codes for CASSLGLKEKLFF. The chain has TRBV7-2 and TRBJ1-4; D not certain. Trimming removed 3 bases from V and 8 bases from J, with 10 bases in between. CDR1 and CDR2 from the germline V gene are SGHTA and FQGNSA. This CDR3 has 13 amino acids.

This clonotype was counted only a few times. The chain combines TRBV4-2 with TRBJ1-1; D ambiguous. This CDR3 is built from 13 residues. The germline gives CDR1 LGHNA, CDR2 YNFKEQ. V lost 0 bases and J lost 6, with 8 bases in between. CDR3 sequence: CASSQDSESEAFF. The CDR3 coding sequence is TGTGCCAGCAGCCAAGATTCGGAGTCTGAAGCTTTCTTT.

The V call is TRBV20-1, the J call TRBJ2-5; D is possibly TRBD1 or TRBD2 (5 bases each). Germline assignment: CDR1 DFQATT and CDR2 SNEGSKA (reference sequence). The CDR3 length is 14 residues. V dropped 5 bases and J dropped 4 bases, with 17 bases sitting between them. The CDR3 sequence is CSAGGPKVGETQYF. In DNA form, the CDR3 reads TGCAGTGCTGGGGGACCAAAGGTAGGAGAGACCCAGTACTTC.

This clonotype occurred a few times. Here the CDR3 DNA reads TGTGCCAGCAGCCTAGTAGGCGAGCAGTACTTC. Protein product: CASSLVGEQYF. The chain employs TRBV5-4 and TRBJ2-7; D unresolved. This CDR3 contains 11 residues. Germline CDR1 is SGHNT and CDR2 is YYREEE (reference sequence). V gave up 4 bases and J gave up 6 bases, with 8 bases separating them. Full variable domain (missing parts from reference TRBV5-4 and TRBJ2-7): ETGVTQSPTHLIKTRGQQVTLRCSSQSGHNTVSWYQQALGQGPQFIFQYYREEENGRGNFPPRFSGLQFPNYSSELNVNALELDDSALYLCASSLVGEQYFGPGTRLTVT.

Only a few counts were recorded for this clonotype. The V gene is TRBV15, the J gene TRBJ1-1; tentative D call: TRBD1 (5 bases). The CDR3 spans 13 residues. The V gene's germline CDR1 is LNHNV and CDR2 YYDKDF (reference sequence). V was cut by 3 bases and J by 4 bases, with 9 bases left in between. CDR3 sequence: CATSSEGFTEAFF. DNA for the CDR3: TGTGCCACCAGCAGCGAGGGGTTCACTGAAGCTTTCTTT.

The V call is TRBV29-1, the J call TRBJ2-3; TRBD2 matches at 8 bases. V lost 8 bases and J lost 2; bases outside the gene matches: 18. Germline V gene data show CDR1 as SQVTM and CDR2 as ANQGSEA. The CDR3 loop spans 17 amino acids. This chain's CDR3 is CSSREGVFRRDTDTQYF. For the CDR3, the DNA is TGCAGCTCCCGGGAGGGGGTATTTCGTCGGGACACAGATACGCAGTATTTT.

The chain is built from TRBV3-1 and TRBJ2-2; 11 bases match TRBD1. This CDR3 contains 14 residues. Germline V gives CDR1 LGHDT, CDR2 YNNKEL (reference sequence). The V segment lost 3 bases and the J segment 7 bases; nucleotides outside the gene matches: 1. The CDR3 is CASSQGTGGGELFF. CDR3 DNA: TGTGCCAGCAGCCAGGGGACAGGGGGCGGGGAGCTGTTTTTT.

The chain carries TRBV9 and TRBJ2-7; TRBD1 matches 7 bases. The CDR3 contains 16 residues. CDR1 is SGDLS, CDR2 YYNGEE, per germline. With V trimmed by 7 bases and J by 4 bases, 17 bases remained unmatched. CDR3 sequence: CASAAGSDRVSYEQYF. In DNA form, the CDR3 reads TGTGCCAGCGCCGCGGGCTCCGACAGGGTGTCATACGAGCAGTACTTC.

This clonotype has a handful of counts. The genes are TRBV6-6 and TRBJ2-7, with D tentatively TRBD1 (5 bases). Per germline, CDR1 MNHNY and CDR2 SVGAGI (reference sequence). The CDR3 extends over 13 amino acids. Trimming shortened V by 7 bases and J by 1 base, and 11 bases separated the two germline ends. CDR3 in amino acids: CASTLTESYEQYF. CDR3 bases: TGTGCCAGCACCCTGACAGAATCCTACGAGCAGTACTTC.

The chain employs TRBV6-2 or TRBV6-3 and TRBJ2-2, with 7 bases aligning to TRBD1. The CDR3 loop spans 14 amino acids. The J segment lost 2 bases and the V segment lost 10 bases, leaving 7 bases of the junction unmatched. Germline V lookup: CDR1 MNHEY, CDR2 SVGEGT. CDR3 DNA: TGTGCCACCCGACAGGGCGTCAACACCGGGGAGCTGTTTTTT. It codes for CATRQGVNTGELFF.

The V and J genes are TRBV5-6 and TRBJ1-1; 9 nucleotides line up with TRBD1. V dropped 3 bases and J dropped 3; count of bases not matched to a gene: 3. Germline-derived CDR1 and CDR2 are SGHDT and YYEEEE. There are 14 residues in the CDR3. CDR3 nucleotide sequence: TGTGCCAGCAGCTGGGACAGGGCCTACACTGAAGCTTTCTTT. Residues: CASSWDRAYTEAFF.

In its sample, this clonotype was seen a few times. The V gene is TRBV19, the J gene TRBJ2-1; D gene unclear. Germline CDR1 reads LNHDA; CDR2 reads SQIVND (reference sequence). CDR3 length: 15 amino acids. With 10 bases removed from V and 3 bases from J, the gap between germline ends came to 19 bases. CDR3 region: CATSRDNGGYNEQFF. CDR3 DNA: TGTGCCACCAGCCGAGACAACGGCGGCTACAATGAGCAGTTCTTC. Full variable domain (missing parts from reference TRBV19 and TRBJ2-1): DGGITQSPKYLFRKEGQNVTLSCEQNLNHDAMYWYRQDPGQGLRLIYYSQIVNDFQKGDIAEGYSVSREKKESFPLTVTSAQKNPTAFYLCATSRDNGGYNEQFFGPGTRLTVL.

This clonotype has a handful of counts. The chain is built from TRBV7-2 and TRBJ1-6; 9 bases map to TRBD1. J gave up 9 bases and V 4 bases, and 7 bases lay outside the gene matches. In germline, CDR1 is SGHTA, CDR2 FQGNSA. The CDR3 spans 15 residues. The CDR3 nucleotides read TGTGCCAGCAGCTCTGGACAGGGGAGAGGTTCACCCCTCCACTTT. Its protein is CASSSGQGRGSPLHF. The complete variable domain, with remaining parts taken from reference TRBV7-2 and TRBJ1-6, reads GAGVSQSPSNKVTEKGKDVELRCDPISGHTALYWYRQSLGQGLEFLIYFQGNSAPDKSGLPSDRFSAERTGGSVSTLTIQRTQQEDSAVYLCASSSGQGRGSPLHFGNGTRLTVT.

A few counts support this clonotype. The CDR3 protein is CASYRVEGEQFF. The CDR3 DNA reads as TGCGCCAGTTACAGGGTAGAGGGTGAGCAGTTCTTC. This chain joins TRBV5-1 and TRBJ2-1, with D tentatively TRBD1 (6 bases). Trimming removed 8 bases at V and 9 bases at J, with 15 bases between. Germline V gene data show CDR1 as SGHRS and CDR2 as YFSETQ. There are 12 residues in the CDR3.

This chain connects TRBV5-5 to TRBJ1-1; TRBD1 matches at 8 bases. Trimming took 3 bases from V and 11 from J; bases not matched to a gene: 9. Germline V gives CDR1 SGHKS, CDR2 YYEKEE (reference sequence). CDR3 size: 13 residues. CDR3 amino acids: CASSSVQGAQAFF. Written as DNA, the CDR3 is TGTGCCAGCAGCTCGGTCCAGGGGGCGCAGGCTTTCTTT.

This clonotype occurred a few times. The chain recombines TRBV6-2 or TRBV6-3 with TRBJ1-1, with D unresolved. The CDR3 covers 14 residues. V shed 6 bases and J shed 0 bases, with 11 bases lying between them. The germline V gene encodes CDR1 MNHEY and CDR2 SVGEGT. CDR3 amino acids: CASRSAEVNTEAFF. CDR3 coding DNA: TGTGCCAGCAGATCAGCCGAGGTGAACACTGAAGCTTTCTTT.

CDR3 nucleotides: TGTGCCAGCAGCTTTTCGGAAACGAGGGGCTACACCTTC. It encodes CASSFSETRGYTF. V and J are TRBV7-9 and TRBJ1-2; D remains unclear. The germline V gene has CDR1 SEHNR and CDR2 FQNEAQ (reference sequence). With 3 bases removed from V and 8 bases from J, the gap between germline ends came to 13 bases. This CDR3 is built from 13 residues.

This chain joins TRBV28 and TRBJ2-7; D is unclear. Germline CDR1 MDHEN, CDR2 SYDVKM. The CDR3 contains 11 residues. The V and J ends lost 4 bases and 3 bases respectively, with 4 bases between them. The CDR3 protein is CASSSHYEQYV. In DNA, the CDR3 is TGTGCCAGCAGTTCCCACTACGAGCAGTACGTC.

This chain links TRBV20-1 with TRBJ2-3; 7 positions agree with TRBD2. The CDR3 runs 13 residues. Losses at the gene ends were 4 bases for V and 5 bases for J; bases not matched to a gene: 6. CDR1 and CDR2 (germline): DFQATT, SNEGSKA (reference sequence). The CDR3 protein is CSATSGVEDTQYF. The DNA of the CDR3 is TGCAGTGCTACAAGCGGGGTCGAAGATACGCAGTATTTT.

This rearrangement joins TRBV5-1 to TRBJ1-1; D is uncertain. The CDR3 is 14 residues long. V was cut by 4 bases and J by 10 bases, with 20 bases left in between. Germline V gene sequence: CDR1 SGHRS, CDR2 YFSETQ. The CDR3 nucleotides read TGCGCCAGCAGCCTACGGGGTGGCGGCGGGGTAGCTTTCTTT. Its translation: CASSLRGGGGVAFF.